One sample yielded the 7 T cell receptor beta chains listed below, sequenced in a study of T cells after yellow fever vaccination. TCRdb reprocessed the 5' RACE reads via MiXCR and lists one record per CDR3 protein. Of about 360,000 distinct CDR3 sequences in the sample, around 6.5% were seen once. The specimen comprised PBMCs, sampled 5 days after the yellow fever booster vaccination. These receptors were collected from a man in his thirties or forties who received the YFV17D yellow fever vaccine.

This clonotype was detected many times. The chain carries TRBV5-6 and TRBJ2-1, with TRBD1 identical over 10 bases. Looked up from germline, CDR1 is SGHDT and CDR2 is YYEEEE. V shed 4 bases and J 8 bases; nucleotides not matched to a gene: 3. The CDR3 runs 13 residues. CDR3 region: CASSPGTGDEQFF. Written as DNA, the CDR3 is TGTGCCAGCAGCCCAGGGACAGGGGATGAGCAGTTCTTC. Complete variable domain (other parts from reference TRBV5-6 and TRBJ2-1): DAGVTQSPTHLIKTRGQQVTLRCSPKSGHDTVSWYQQALGQGPQFIFQYYEEEERQRGNFPDRFSGHQFPNYSSELNVNALLLGDSALYLCASSPGTGDEQFFGPGTRLTVL.

This clonotype has ten or more counts. The chain couples TRBV7-2 to TRBJ2-3; 8 bases line up with TRBD2. CDR1 SGHTA and CDR2 FQGNSA come from the germline V gene. V shed 5 bases, J shed 8 bases, and the junction held 9 bases outside the gene matches. The CDR3 sequence is 14 residues long. CDR3 in DNA: TGTGCCAGCAGCATCGGGACTAGTCTCTCTACGCAGTATTTT. Amino acids: CASSIGTSLSTQYF.

The J gene is TRBJ2-1, the V gene TRBV5-1; no clear D gene. The germline V gene has CDR1 SGHRS and CDR2 YFSETQ. The CDR3 is 15 amino acids. Deletions cut 1 base from V and 2 bases from J, with 10 bases between. The CDR3 DNA sequence: TGCGCCAGCAGCTTGTATATACTACCCTACAATGAGCAGTTCTTC. As protein: CASSLYILPYNEQFF.

This chain joins TRBV30 and TRBJ2-5; 7 bases map to TRBD2. The CDR3 is made up of 14 amino acids. Trimming cost V 3 bases and J 8 bases; bases outside gene matches: 12. CDR1 is GTSNPN and CDR2 is SVGIG in the germline V gene (reference sequence). DNA for the CDR3: TGTGCCTGGAGGGGGGGAGGGGCCGCCAGCACCCAGTACTTC. Translated, it gives CAWRGGGAASTQYF.

This clonotype was counted only a few times. The rearrangement joins TRBV7-9 to TRBJ2-3; possibly TRBD1 or TRBD2 for D (7 bases each). Germline CDR1 and CDR2: SEHNR and FQNEAQ (reference sequence). The CDR3 is made up of 15 amino acids. Between the trimmed V and J ends, which lost 6 bases and 4 bases, there was a span of 17 bases. The CDR3 coding sequence is TGTGCCAGCAGTCCAGTGACAGGGAGGGCAGATACGCAGTATTTT. Translating it yields CASSPVTGRADTQYF.

The table lists this clonotype with many counts. One junction end disagrees with the germline gene, perhaps due to a read error. The CDR3 spells CASSQQIGDSANF. The DNA for the CDR3 is TGTGCCAGCAGTCAGCAGATAGGGGACTCTGCGAACTTC. The chain is built from TRBV6-2 or TRBV6-3 and TRBJ2-5, with TRBD2 as a possible D gene (6 bases). The CDR3 covers 13 residues. CDR1 and CDR2 (germline): MNHEY, SVGEGT.

The chain has TRBV28 and TRBJ2-7; tentatively, D is TRBD1 or TRBD2 (5 bases each). V was trimmed by 6 bases and J by 3 bases, leaving 24 bases between them. This CDR3 is 17 amino acids long. Per the germline V gene, CDR1 is MDHEN and CDR2 is SYDVKM. The CDR3 DNA reads TGTGCCAGCAGATCCTCTTCCGGGACGGTAGGGGACTACGAGCAGTACTTC. Protein sequence: CASRSSSGTVGDYEQYF.